This is a list of T cell receptor beta chains from one sample in a study of cytomegalovirus exposure and HLA in healthy donors. TCRdb's table, derived via immunoSEQ multiplex PCR, lists solely in-frame clones and lacks some. Among 130,000 or so clones listed, approximately 70% were seen once. Sequenced material: PBMCs. These receptors all stem from a man between 18 and 29 years old in good health and CMV-seronegative. CDR3s include the opening cysteine and the closing phenylalanine or tryptophan. A D gene is named only where the DNA matches it firmly. Clone size is not always given. Where it is, it says once, few, many or a class for expanded clones.

d_gene	v_gene	j_gene	abundance	CDR3nt	CDR3aa
NA	TRBV5-1	TRBJ2-5	once	TGCGCCAGCAGCGCGGGGACGGCCCTGGAGACCCAGTACTTC	CASSAGTALETQYF
TRBD1	TRBV5-1	TRBJ1-2	NA	TGCGCCAGCAGCCCGGACAGGGTTCATGGCTACACCTTC	CASSPDRVHGYTF
TRBD2	TRBV13	TRBJ2-1	NA	TGTGCCAGCAGCTTGGGTCCCGGGACTAGAGTCAGGTCAGGCTACAATGAGCAGTTCTTC	CASSLGPGTRVRSGYNEQFF
NA	TRBV5-1	TRBJ1-2	NA	TGCGCCAGCAGCTTGGCTGGGAGTTTACCTTCTAACTATGGCTACACCTTC	CASSLAGSLPSNYGYTF
NA	TRBV6-1	TRBJ1-1	NA	TGTGCCAGCACTTCCCCAGAGGGAGCTTTCTTT	CASTSPEGAFF
TRBD1	TRBV4-3	TRBJ1-2	NA	TGCGCCAGCAGCCTCACTCCGGGACAGGGGCCCTATGGCTACACCTTC	CASSLTPGQGPYGYTF
NA	TRBV27	TRBJ1-2	few	TGTGCCAGCAGTTTATCCCCAGGGAACTATGGCTACACCTTC	CASSLSPGNYGYTF
NA	TRBV28	TRBJ2-5	NA	NA	CASSFLENPFPGNQETQYF
NA	TRBV9	TRBJ2-7	NA	TGTGCCAGCAGCGTAGATCGCGGGGAGGCCTACGAGCAGTACTTC	CASSVDRGEAYEQYF
NA	TRBV27	TRBJ2-7	once	TGTGCCAGCAGGACCGGGTCCAACGAGCAGTACTTC	CASRTGSNEQYF
TRBD1	TRBV28	TRBJ2-1	NA	TGTGCCAGCTGGGACAGGGCCAATGAGCAGTTCTTC	CASWDRANEQFF
NA	TRBV15	TRBJ1-1	NA	TGTGCCACCAGCAGAGTCATGAACACTGAAGCTTTCTTT	CATSRVMNTEAFF
NA	TRBV7-9	TRBJ2-2	NA	TGTGCCAGCAGCAACTTCGTGGAGGCCGGGGAGCTGTTTTTT	CASSNFVEAGELFF
TRBD2	TRBV5-4	TRBJ2-7	NA	TGTGCCAGCAGCCAACGCGGGGGGAAGAAGGACGAGCAGTACTTC	CASSQRGGKKDEQYF
NA	TRBV27	TRBJ1-4	NA	TGTGCCAGCAGTTTAACGGGGAAGGGTAATGAAAAACTGTTTTTT	CASSLTGKGNEKLFF
NA	TRBV29-1	TRBJ1-4	NA	TGCAGCGTTGAAACGGGGGGTGGTGGTAATGAAAAACTGTTTTTT	CSVETGGGGNEKLFF
TRBD1	TRBV4-2	TRBJ1-4	NA	TGTGCCAGCAGCCGGGGACAGGGAAAAGAAAAACTGTTTTTT	CASSRGQGKEKLFF
NA	TRBV9	TRBJ2-2	NA	TGTGCCAGCCGGGCTAGCGCGAACACCGGGGAGCTGTTTTTT	CASRASANTGELFF
NA	TRBV28	TRBJ1-2	NA	TGTGCCAGCAGGGCTGTGCGGGGCTACACCTTC	CASRAVRGYTF
TRBD1	TRBV6-5	TRBJ2-7	NA	TGTGCCAGCAGTCCCGACAGGGTAACGGCCGAGCAGTACTTC	CASSPDRVTAEQYF
TRBD2	TRBV19	TRBJ2-1	few	TGTGCCAGTAGACTAGCGTCCTCCTACAATGAGCAGTTCTTC	CASRLASSYNEQFF
NA	TRBV19	TRBJ2-5	NA	TGTGCCAGTAGTATCGGACAGCAAGCAGAGACCCAGTACTTC	CASSIGQQAETQYF
NA	TRBV11-3	TRBJ2-5	NA	TGTGCCAGCAGCTCTCAGGGGTTTCAAGAGACCCAGTACTTC	CASSSQGFQETQYF
TRBD2	TRBV4-2	TRBJ2-7	few	TGTGCCAGCAGCCAAGTGGGTGGCGCTAGCGGCTCCTACGAGCAGTACTTC	CASSQVGGASGSYEQYF
TRBD1	TRBV9	TRBJ2-3	NA	TGTGCCAGCAGCGCCCGACAGGGAGCGTTAGCAGATACGCAGTATTTT	CASSARQGALADTQYF
TRBD1	TRBV4-2	TRBJ1-4	NA	TGTGCCAGCAGCCACCCCGGGACAGTTAATGAAAAACTGTTTTTT	CASSHPGTVNEKLFF
TRBD1	TRBV13	TRBJ1-1	NA	TGTGCCAGCAGCTTATCCCAGGGGGCAGTTTTTGAAGCTTTCTTT	CASSLSQGAVFEAFF
NA	TRBV5-1	TRBJ1-1	NA	TGCGCCAGCACCCCGGGTGGCGGAGCACCCCCTGAAGCTTTCTTT	CASTPGGGAPPEAFF
TRBD2	TRBV2	TRBJ2-7	NA	TGTGCCGCGAAGCGGGGGAGCGAGCAGTACTTC	CAAKRGSEQYF
NA	TRBV6-6	TRBJ2-5	NA	TGTGCCAGCAGTGTATACAGGGGTACTAGCGAGACCCAGTACTTC	CASSVYRGTSETQYF
NA	TRBV28	TRBJ2-1	once	TGTGCCAGCAGTGTACAGTTAATCAATGAGCAGTTCTTC	CASSVQLINEQFF
NA	TRBV19	TRBJ2-7	few	TGTGCCAGTAGTATAGCCCCTCTAGCAGCCGGAGTCTCCTACGAGCAGTACTTC	CASSIAPLAAGVSYEQYF
TRBD1	TRBV7-9	TRBJ1-6	NA	TGTGCCAGCAGCTCAGGGGGTAATTCACCCCTCCACTTT	CASSSGGNSPLHF
NA	TRBV2	TRBJ2-7	few	TGTGCCAGCAGGGAGGGCGGTACCTACGAGCAGTACTTC	CASREGGTYEQYF
NA	TRBV7-9	TRBJ2-5	NA	TGTGCCAGCACCGCCGGAGGGGTCCAAGAGACCCAGTACTTC	CASTAGGVQETQYF
TRBD2	TRBV29-1	TRBJ2-3	few	TGCAGCGCCCCGGGACTAGCGGGGGTGGCAGATACGCAGTATTTT	CSAPGLAGVADTQYF
NA	TRBV19	TRBJ2-4	NA	TGTGCCAGTAGTTGGACAGATAAAAACATTCAGTACTTC	CASSWTDKNIQYF
TRBD2	TRBV14	TRBJ2-1	NA	TGTGCCAGCAGCCAAGTATGGCGGGAGAGAGGGAATGAGCAGTTCTTC	CASSQVWRERGNEQFF
TRBD2	TRBV2	TRBJ2-7	NA	TGTGCCAGTCGCGGGGGGGCGAACGAGCAGTACTTC	CASRGGANEQYF
TRBD2	TRBV7-2	TRBJ2-7	NA	TGTGCCAGTAGTTTAGCGGGAGGGCCGGGGGAGCAGTACTTC	CASSLAGGPGEQYF
NA	TRBV7-9	TRBJ1-2	once	TGTGCCAGCAGCTTGAGGAGGGAGGGGGGCTACACCTTC	CASSLRREGGYTF
TRBD1	TRBV18	TRBJ2-7	few	TGTGCCAGCTCACCTGGACAGGGATACTACGAGCAGTACTTC	CASSPGQGYYEQYF
TRBD2	TRBV10-3	TRBJ2-3	NA	TGTGCCATCAAGGCGGGAGATGAAGATACGCAGTATTTT	CAIKAGDEDTQYF